Presented here are 15 T cell receptor beta chains from one specimen sequenced in a study of T cells in Graves' hyperthyroidism and ophthalmopathy. RNA transcripts gave rise to amplified TCR beta CDR3 regions. During a first-round RT-PCR of the TCR CDR3, the HTBI primer set was used. TCRdb recomputed calls from the multiplex PCR reads with MiXCR, one row per CDR3 protein. The table includes about 560,000 distinct CDR3 sequences, approximately 15% detected once. Sequenced: blood. These receptors originate from a woman aged 18-29 years with Graves' hyperthyroidism.

V gene TRBV27 combines with J gene TRBJ2-6; maybe TRBD1 (5 bases). The V end lost 6 bases, the J end lost 2 bases, and 11 bases lay between the germline ends. The germline V gene encodes CDR1 MNHEY and CDR2 SMNVEV (reference sequence). This CDR3 spans 15 amino acids. This chain's CDR3 is CASRVGVTGANVLTF. CDR3 nucleotide sequence: TGTGCCAGCAGAGTAGGGGTGACTGGGGCCAACGTCCTGACTTTC.

V is TRBV2 and J is TRBJ1-4; 8 bases are shared with TRBD1. V was clipped by 5 bases and J by 3 bases; unmatched bases: 8. CDR1 and CDR2 (germline): SNHLY, FYNNEI. The CDR3 has 16 amino acids. CDR3 in amino acids: CASSYDRGASNEKLFF. For the CDR3, the DNA is TGTGCCAGCAGTTACGACAGGGGAGCATCTAATGAAAAACTGTTTTTT.

The chain combines TRBV18 with TRBJ2-2, with TRBD1 matching over 7 bases. V dropped 6 bases and J dropped 0; count of bases not matched to a gene: 7. From germline, CDR1 is KGHSH and CDR2 LQKENI. This CDR3 is 16 amino acids long. DNA for the CDR3: TGTGCCAGCTCGCGAGGACAGGTTACGAACACCGGGGAGCTGTTTTTT. Residues: CASSRGQVTNTGELFF.

This clonotype has more than one count but fewer than ten. The V and J genes are TRBV6-1 and TRBJ1-1; 9 positions agree with TRBD1. Trimming at V came to 6 bases and at J to 6 bases, leaving 8 bases not matched to a gene. Germline loops: CDR1 MNHNS, CDR2 SASEGT. This CDR3 region has 14 residues. CDR3 protein: CASSVGTGTAEAFF. The CDR3 nucleotides read TGTGCCAGCAGCGTCGGGACAGGGACGGCTGAAGCTTTCTTT.

This clonotype was seen repeatedly, ten times or more. The genes are TRBV6-2 or TRBV6-3 and TRBJ1-4, with D maybe TRBD1 (6 bases). V was trimmed by 6 bases and J by 7 bases, leaving 21 bases between them. Germline V gene lookup returns CDR1 MNHEY and CDR2 SVGEGT. CDR3 length equals 16 residues. The CDR3 protein is CASREDSSDTFEKLFF. DNA for the CDR3: TGTGCCAGCAGAGAGGACAGCAGCGACACATTTGAAAAACTGTTTTTT.

Ten or more counts support this clonotype. The V call is TRBV20-1, the J call TRBJ1-1, with D unresolved. The CDR3 contains 13 residues. Germline CDR1 DFQATT, CDR2 SNEGSKA (reference sequence). V dropped 2 bases and J dropped 0 bases, with 7 bases sitting between them. The CDR3 DNA reads TGCAGTGCTAGACCACCAATGAACACTGAAGCTTTCTTT. This translates into CSARPPMNTEAFF.

Turning to this clonotype: Possible read error: a much larger clone is one base away. The chain uses TRBV24-1 and TRBJ2-7; 8 bases fit TRBD1. V shed 5 bases and J 5 bases; nucleotides not matched to a gene: 10. The CDR3 extends over 15 amino acids. The germline gives CDR1 KGHDR, CDR2 SFDVKD. The DNA for the CDR3 is TGTGCCACCAGTGGGGCGGCGGACAGGGCGCACGAGCAGTACTTC. Encoded protein: CATSGAADRAHEQYF.

This chain links TRBV14 with TRBJ1-1; D unresolved. This CDR3 region has 15 residues. Germline CDR1 SGHDN, CDR2 FVKESK. V was pared by 0 bases and J by 2 bases, with 10 bases between. The CDR3 sequence is CASSQDRWPNTEAFF. The CDR3 nucleotides are TGTGCCAGCAGCCAAGACAGATGGCCCAACACTGAAGCTTTCTTT.

This clonotype was recorded once. This may be a read error: a much more frequent sequence differs by one nucleotide. This chain joins TRBV4-3 and TRBJ2-3; no clear D gene. CDR3 length: 15 amino acids. Germline-derived CDR1 and CDR2 are LGHNA and YSLEER. The CDR3 DNA follows: TGCGCCAGCAGCCAAGGGGCCTACTCCGCAGATACGCTGTATTTT. It is translated as CASSQGAYSADTLYF.

This chain uses TRBV25-1 with TRBJ1-4; 8 bases line up with TRBD1. CDR1 MGHDK and CDR2 SYGVNS come from the germline V gene. The ends lost 3 bases at V and 7 bases at J; junction bases unmatched: 4. CDR3 length equals 14 residues. The CDR3 reads CASSDDRGSEKLFF. The CDR3, as DNA: TGTGCCAGCAGTGACGACAGGGGTAGTGAAAAACTGTTTTTT.

This clonotype was seen a handful of times. The chain combines TRBV5-8 with TRBJ2-5, with D unresolved. CDR3 length equals 13 residues. CDR1 is SGHTS, CDR2 YDEGEE, per germline. Trimming removed 2 bases at V and 2 bases at J, with 7 bases between. The CDR3 DNA is TGTGCCAGCAGCTTCCAAATACAAGAGACCCAGTACTTC. It specifies CASSFQIQETQYF.

The chain recombines TRBV27 with TRBJ1-6; no firm D call. CDR1 is MNHEY and CDR2 is SMNVEV in the germline V gene (reference sequence). V lost 4 bases and J lost 1, with 8 bases in between. The CDR3 runs to 15 residues. The CDR3 is CASSSLGSYNSPLHF. The CDR3 bases are TGTGCCAGCAGTTCACTGGGGTCCTATAATTCACCCCTCCACTTT.

In this sample, this clonotype turned up many times. CDR3 protein: CASSPGPQAPDTQYF. As DNA, the CDR3 is TGTGCCAGCAGCCCGGGTCCGCAGGCTCCGGATACGCAGTATTTT. V is TRBV12-3 or TRBV12-4 and J is TRBJ2-3; D gene uncertain. The V end was cut by 6 bases, the J end by 6 bases, with 19 bases between. CDR3 size: 15 residues.

The chain has TRBV9 and TRBJ1-4; no definite D call. V lost 3 bases and J 7 bases, leaving 10 bases between the germline ends. Germline-derived CDR1 and CDR2 are SGDLS and YYNGEE. CDR3 length: 13 residues. DNA for the CDR3: TGTGCCAGCAGCGAGGCGGGAGGTGAAAAACTGTTTTTT. It yields the protein CASSEAGGEKLFF.

This clonotype was picked up a small number of times. The chain combines TRBV7-2 with TRBJ2-1, with TRBD2 identical over 8 bases. The V and J ends lost 3 bases and 7 bases, in that order; junction bases with no gene match: 8. The CDR3 loop spans 15 amino acids. Germline CDR1 SGHTA, CDR2 FQGNSA. The DNA for the CDR3 is TGTGCCAGCAGCTTCTATAGCGGGATTAGGAATGAGCAGTTCTTC. Translation gives CASSFYSGIRNEQFF.